This T cell receptor (beta chain) was recovered during a study of T cell responses to AZD1222 COVID-19 vaccine. The wider study: Second-dose timings of about 4 or about 12 weeks were pooled. Study-wide results and limits: The study identified only five to seven AZD1222 recipients as seropositive at baseline.

On this clone: No antigen is known for it.

V was clipped by 4 bases and J by 5 bases, with 14 bases between them. The length of the CDR3 is 13 residues. CDR1 GTSNPN and CDR2 SVGIG come from the germline V gene (reference sequence). This table comes from immunoSEQ multiplex PCR, and its TCRdb copy is limited to in-frame clones, with some not included. This sample yields around 110,000 clones, of which almost 90% are seen a single time; 5% to 5.5% belongs to the top ten. The chain carries TRBV30 and TRBJ2-5; D could derive from TRBD1 or TRBD2 (5 bases each). This TCR was sampled from an adult in good health. Source: peripheral blood, taken on day 0 of AZD1222 vaccination. The DNA for the CDR3 is TGTGCCTGGAAAGTGGGACCCGGGGAGACCCAGTACTTC. This sequence encodes CAWKVGPGETQYF.